Below, 5 T cell receptor delta chains from the same sample are listed, as sequenced in a study of gamma-delta chains in newborns, infants, children. TCRdb re-called the reads via CATT. The repertoire holds approximately 4,200 delta-chain clones, with 2% to 2.5% as singletons. Sample: blood. Receptors were obtained from a child who was a newborn, infant or young child, either healthy, febrile or measles-vaccinated (not recorded which).

Only a few counts were recorded for this clone. One base separates it from a far larger clone, so it is likely a read error. Other nucleotide sequences in the sample specify the same CDR3. The chain employs TRDV1 and TRDJ2; D possibly corresponds to TRDD3 (8 bases). Germline V gene lookup returns CDR1 TSWWSYY and CDR2 QGS. This CDR3 region has 18 residues. As DNA, the CDR3 is TGTGCTCTTGGGGATTTCCTACTTCACTGGGGGCTGACAGCCCAACTCTTCTTT. Encoded protein: CALGDFLLHWGLTAQLFF.

This clone was seen a handful of times. The V call is TRDV2, the J call TRDJ3; TRDD3 matches 13 bases. V shed 0 bases and J 2 bases; nucleotides not matched to a gene: 6. Germline CDR1 reads GEAIGNYY; CDR2 reads EKD. The CDR3 extends over 20 amino acids. The CDR3 protein is CACDTLVLGDTTWDTRQMFF. CDR3 nucleotides: TGTGCCTGTGACACCTTAGTACTGGGGGATACGACCTGGGACACCCGACAGATGTTTTTC.

In regard to this clone: TCRdb has a much larger clone's protein, which differs at residue 6 from the translation of this DNA, likely because of a read error; what is shown is the protein translated from the DNA. This sequence joins TRDV2 and TRDJ2; 9 bases match TRDD3. V shed 1 base and J 0 bases; nucleotides not matched to a gene: 8. The length of the CDR3 is 18 residues. Germline-derived CDR1 and CDR2 are GEAIGNYY and EKD. CDR3 sequence (DNA): TGTGCCTGTGACACGCGTACTGGGGGACCGCCTTTGACAGCACAACTCTTCTTT. It is translated as CACDTRTGGPPLTAQLFF.

This clone was counted a few times. The genes are TRDV2 and TRDJ2; TRDD3 matches 12 bases. CDR1 and CDR2 (germline): GEAIGNYY, EKD. The CDR3 spans 17 residues. V lost 0 bases and J lost 4; bases outside the gene matches: 5. The CDR3 spells CACDTVWGIRSTAQLFF. CDR3 sequence (DNA): TGTGCCTGTGACACCGTCTGGGGGATACGCTCGACAGCACAACTCTTCTTT.

This clone is labeled large. Within the sample, other DNA sequences also encode this same CDR3. The chain is built from TRDV1 and TRDJ1; perhaps TRDD2 as D (5 bases). CDR1 TSWWSYY and CDR2 QGS come from the germline V gene. Trimming left V 0 bases short and J 2 bases short, with 10 bases between. The CDR3 consists of 15 residues. CDR3 bases: TGTGCTCTTGGGGAACTTTGTCCTAGAACCGATAAACTCATCTTT. Its protein product is CALGELCPRTDKLIF.